This TCR beta chain was captured in a study of T cells in women clearing cervical HPV infection. Study-wide context: Cases were women with histologically confirmed HPV16-related CIN3 or worse, including a couple of invasive cancers. For cases, blood was sampled a median approximately 150 days after lesion detection, interquartile range roughly 90 to 230 days. General study findings and limits: Associations may precede or follow infection; HPV-specific or memory T cells were not isolated.

The V gene's germline CDR1 is SGHKS and CDR2 YYEKEE (reference sequence). The CDR3 sequence is 15 residues long. J gave up 7 bases and V 0 bases, and 5 bases lay outside the gene matches. A word on this clone: Its matching antigen is unknown. The CDR3 end is not reached by the read, which stops 3 residues before it; the germline J gene fills it in.

immunoSEQ multiplex PCR used an average of 1200 ng genomic DNA. TCRdb's table, derived via immunoSEQ multiplex PCR, lists solely in-frame clones and lacks some. The sample totals tens of thousands of clones; its top ten clones hold less than 40%. Sequences were obtained from blood buffy coat. The clonotype originates from a woman between 18 and 75 years old with a cervical HPV16 infection that either progressed to CIN3+ or cleared (not recorded which). The chain joins TRBV5-5 to TRBJ2-1, with 9 bases identical to TRBD2. CDR3: CASSLEAGGLNEQFF. The CDR3 bases that were read are TGTGCCAGCAGCTTGGAGGCGGGAGGGCTGAATGAG.